The entry below describes one T cell receptor beta chain. These data originate in a study of radiation and T cells in renal cell carcinoma. Trimming took 4 bases from V and 2 from J, leaving 13 bases between them. Germline V lookup: CDR1 SGHRS, CDR2 YFSETQ. The CDR3 contains 15 residues. Data came from immunoSEQ multiplex PCR; TCRdb stores just in-frame clones and leaves some out. The table records about 140,000 clones, around 78% of them present only once. Indicated time point: baseline pretreatment blood. Treatment here: 15 Gy SBRT to primary tumor, nephrectomy 4 weeks later. Specimen: blood, collected from a patient whose treatment included radiotherapy and nephrectomy. This TCR derives from a woman in her 50s with renal cell carcinoma. The J gene is TRBJ2-1, the V gene TRBV5-1, with D possibly being TRBD2 (6 bases). This CDR3 reads CASSGGLTAYNEQFF. The CDR3 region has the DNA TGCGCCAGCAGCGGGGGACTCACAGCCTACAATGAGCAGTTCTTC.